This note documents a single TCR beta chain sequence. Its antigen is not known. The CDR3 is made up of 14 amino acids. Germline V gene lookup returns CDR1 MNHNY and CDR2 SVGAGI (reference sequence). J gave up 5 bases and V 7 bases, and 10 bases lay outside the gene matches. The data stem from a study of cytomegalovirus exposure and HLA in healthy donors. Points from the study as a whole: The listing of fewer than 200 TCR beta chains classed them as cytomegalovirus-associated.

The PCR made use of 60 Vbeta and 13 Jbeta primers. Some clones are missing from TCRdb's copy, which holds only in-frame ones; the method was immunoSEQ multiplex PCR. The table records 150,000 to 200,000 clones, under 70% of them present only once. Samples came from healthy bone marrow donors. The V call is TRBV6-6, the J call TRBJ2-5; 7 bases line up with TRBD1. Sequencing was done on a sample of PBMCs. The TCR sequence derives from a man in his thirties or forties in good health and CMV-seropositive. Here the CDR3 reads CASTKPGQLETQYF. The CDR3 DNA reads as TGTGCCAGCACTAAACCGGGACAGTTGGAGACCCAGTACTTC.